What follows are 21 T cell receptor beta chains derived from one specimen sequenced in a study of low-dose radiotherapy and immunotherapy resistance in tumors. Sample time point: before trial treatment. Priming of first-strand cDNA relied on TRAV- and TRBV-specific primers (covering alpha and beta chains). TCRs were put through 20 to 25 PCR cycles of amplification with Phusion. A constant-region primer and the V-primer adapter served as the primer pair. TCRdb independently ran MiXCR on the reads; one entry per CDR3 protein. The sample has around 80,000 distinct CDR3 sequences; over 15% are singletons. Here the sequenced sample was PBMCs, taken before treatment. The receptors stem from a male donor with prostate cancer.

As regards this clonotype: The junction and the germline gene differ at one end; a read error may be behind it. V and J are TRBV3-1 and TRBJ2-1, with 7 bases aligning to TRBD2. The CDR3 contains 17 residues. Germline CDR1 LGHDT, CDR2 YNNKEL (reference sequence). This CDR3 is CASNQGWGGSSYNEQFF. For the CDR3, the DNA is TGTGCCAGCAACCAAGGGTGGGGGGGGAGCTCCTACAATGAGCAGTTCTTC.

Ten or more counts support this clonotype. Written as DNA, the CDR3 is TGTGCCAGCAGCCCGGAAACTAGTTTGAACACTGAAGCTTTCTTT. It specifies CASSPETSLNTEAFF. The rearrangement uses TRBV3-1 and TRBJ1-1; D not certain. The CDR3 is 15 amino acids. CDR1 and CDR2 from the germline V gene are LGHDT and YNNKEL (reference sequence). The V and J ends lost 4 bases and 0 bases respectively, with 12 bases between them.

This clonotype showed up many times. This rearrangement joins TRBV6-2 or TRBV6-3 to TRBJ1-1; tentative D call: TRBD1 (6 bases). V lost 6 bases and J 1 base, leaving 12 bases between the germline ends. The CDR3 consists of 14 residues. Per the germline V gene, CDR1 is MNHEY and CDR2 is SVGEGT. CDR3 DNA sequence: TGTGCCAGCAGGACGACAGGATCGAACACTGAAGCTTTCTTT. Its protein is CASRTTGSNTEAFF.

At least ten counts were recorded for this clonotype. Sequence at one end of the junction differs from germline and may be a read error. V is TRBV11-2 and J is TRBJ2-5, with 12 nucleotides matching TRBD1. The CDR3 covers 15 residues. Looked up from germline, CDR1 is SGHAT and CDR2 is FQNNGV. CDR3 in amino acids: CASSSGTGGKETQYF. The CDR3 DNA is TGCGCCAGCAGCTCCGGGACAGGGGGCAAAGAGACCCAGTACTTC.

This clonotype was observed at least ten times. CDR3: CASTRGTLYEQYF. The CDR3 DNA reads TGTGCCAGTACTCGGGGAACTTTGTACGAGCAGTACTTC. The gene calls are TRBV6-2 or TRBV6-3 and TRBJ2-7; perhaps TRBD2 as D (5 bases). The CDR3 sequence is 13 residues long. CDR1 is MNHEY, CDR2 SVGEGT, per germline. V was pared by 9 bases and J by 4 bases, with 16 bases between.

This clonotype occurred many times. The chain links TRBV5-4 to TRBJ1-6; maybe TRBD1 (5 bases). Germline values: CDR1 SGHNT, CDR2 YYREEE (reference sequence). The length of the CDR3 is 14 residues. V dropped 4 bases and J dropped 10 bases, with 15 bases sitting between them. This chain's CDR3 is CASSQQDFGSPLHF. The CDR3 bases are TGTGCCAGCAGCCAACAGGATTTTGGATCACCCCTCCACTTT.

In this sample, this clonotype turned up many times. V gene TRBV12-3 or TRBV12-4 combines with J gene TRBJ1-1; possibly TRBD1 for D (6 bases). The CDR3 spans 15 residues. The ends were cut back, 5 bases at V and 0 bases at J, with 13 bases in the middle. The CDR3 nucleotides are TGTGCCAGCAGTAACGGACAGTTGATGAACACTGAAGCTTTCTTT. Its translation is CASSNGQLMNTEAFF.

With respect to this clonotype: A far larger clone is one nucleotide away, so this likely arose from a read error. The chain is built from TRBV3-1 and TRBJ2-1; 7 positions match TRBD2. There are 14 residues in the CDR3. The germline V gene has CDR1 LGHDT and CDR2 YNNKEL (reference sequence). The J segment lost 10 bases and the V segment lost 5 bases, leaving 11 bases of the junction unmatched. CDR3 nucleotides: TGTGCCAGCAGCTACCGACTAGCAGACTACGAGCAGTTCTTC. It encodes CASSYRLADYEQFF.

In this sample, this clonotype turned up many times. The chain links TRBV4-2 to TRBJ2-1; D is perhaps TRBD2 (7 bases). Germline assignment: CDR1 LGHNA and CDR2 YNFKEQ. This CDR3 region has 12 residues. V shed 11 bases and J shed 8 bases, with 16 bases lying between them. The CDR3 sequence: CASGEGRYEQFF. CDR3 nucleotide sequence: TGTGCCTCAGGGGAGGGGAGGTATGAGCAGTTCTTC.

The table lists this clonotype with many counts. The CDR3 nucleotides read TGCGCCAGCAGCTTGGCGGCGGGAGGGGTAGGTGAGCAGTTCTTC. It yields the protein CASSLAAGGVGEQFF. V and J are TRBV5-1 and TRBJ2-1; 9 nucleotides match TRBD2. CDR1 and CDR2 from the germline V gene are SGHRS and YFSETQ. The CDR3 is made up of 15 amino acids. The ends lost 0 bases at V and 9 bases at J; junction bases unmatched: 7.

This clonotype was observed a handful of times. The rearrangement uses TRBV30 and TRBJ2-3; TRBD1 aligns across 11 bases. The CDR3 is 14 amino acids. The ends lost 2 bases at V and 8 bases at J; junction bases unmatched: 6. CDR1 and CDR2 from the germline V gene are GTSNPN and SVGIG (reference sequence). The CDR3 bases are TGTGCCTGGAGTATCGGACAGGGGGCCCCTACGCAGTATTTT. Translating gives CAWSIGQGAPTQYF. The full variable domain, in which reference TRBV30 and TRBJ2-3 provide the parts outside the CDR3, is SQTIHQWPATLVQPVGSPLSLECTVEGTSNPNLYWYRQAAGRGLQLLFYSVGIGQISSEVPQNLSASRPQDRQFILSSKKLLLSDSGFYLCAWSIGQGAPTQYFGPGTRLTVL.

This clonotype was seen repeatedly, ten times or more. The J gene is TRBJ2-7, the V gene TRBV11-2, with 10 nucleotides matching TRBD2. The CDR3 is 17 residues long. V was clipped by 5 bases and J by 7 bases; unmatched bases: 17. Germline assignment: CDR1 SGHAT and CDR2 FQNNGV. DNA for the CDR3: TGTGCCAGCAGCGGACTAGCGGAACGGGCTTCTTTGGGAGAGCAGTACTTC. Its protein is CASSGLAERASLGEQYF.

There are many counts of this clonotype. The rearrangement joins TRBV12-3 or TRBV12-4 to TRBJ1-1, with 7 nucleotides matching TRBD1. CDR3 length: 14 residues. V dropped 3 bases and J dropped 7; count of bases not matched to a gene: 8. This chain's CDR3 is CASSFSTGAIEAFF. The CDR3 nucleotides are TGTGCCAGCAGTTTCTCAACAGGGGCCATTGAAGCTTTCTTT.

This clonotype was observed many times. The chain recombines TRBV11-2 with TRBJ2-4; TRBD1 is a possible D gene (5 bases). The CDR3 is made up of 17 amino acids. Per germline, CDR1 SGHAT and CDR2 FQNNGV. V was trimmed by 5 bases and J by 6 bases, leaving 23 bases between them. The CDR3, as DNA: TGTGCCAGCAGCCAAGAACGATGGATAAGGGGTGGAAACATTCAGTACTTC. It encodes CASSQERWIRGGNIQYF.

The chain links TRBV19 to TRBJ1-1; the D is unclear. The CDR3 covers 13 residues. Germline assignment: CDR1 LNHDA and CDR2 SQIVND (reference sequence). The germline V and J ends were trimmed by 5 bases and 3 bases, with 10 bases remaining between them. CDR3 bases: TGTGCCAGTAGTGCCTACTTAGACACTGAAGCTTTCTTT. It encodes CASSAYLDTEAFF.

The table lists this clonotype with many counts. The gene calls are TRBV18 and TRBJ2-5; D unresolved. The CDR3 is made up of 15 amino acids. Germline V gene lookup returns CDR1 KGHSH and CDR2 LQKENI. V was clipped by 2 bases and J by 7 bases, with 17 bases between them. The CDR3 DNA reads TGTGCCAGCTCACCATCTAATGGCCCGGAATGGACCCAGTACTTC. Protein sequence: CASSPSNGPEWTQYF.

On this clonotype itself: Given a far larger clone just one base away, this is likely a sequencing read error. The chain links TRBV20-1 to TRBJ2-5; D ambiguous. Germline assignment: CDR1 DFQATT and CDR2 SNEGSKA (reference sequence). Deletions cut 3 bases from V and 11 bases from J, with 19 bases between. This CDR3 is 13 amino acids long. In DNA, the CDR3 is TGCAGTGCTAGGGAGACCCTTTCTTTTGAGCAGTACTTC. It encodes CSARETLSFEQYF.

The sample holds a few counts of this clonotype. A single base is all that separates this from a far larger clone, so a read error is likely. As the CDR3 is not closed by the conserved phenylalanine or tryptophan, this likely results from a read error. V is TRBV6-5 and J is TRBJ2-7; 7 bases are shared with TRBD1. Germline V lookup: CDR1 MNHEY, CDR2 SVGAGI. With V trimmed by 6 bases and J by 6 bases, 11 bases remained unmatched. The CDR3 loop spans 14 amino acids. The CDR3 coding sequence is TGTGCCAGCAGGATCACCGGGACAGTCCGCGAGCAGTACTGC. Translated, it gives CASRITGTVREQYC.

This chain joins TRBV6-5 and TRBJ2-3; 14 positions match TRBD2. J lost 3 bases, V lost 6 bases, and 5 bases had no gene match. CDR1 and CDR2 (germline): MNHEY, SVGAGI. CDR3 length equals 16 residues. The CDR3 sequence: CASSRLAGGGTDTQYF. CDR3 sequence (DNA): TGTGCCAGCAGCAGACTAGCGGGGGGGGGGACAGATACGCAGTATTTT.

CDR3 sequence (DNA): TGTGCCAGCAGTGAAAAGGGGGGTATGAACACTGAAGCTTTCTTT. Translation gives CASSEKGGMNTEAFF. The V gene is TRBV6-2 or TRBV6-3, the J gene TRBJ1-1, with D tentatively TRBD1 (6 bases). V gave up 5 bases and J gave up 0 bases, with 13 bases separating them. The CDR3 spans 15 residues. Per the germline V gene, CDR1 is MNHEY and CDR2 is SVGEGT.

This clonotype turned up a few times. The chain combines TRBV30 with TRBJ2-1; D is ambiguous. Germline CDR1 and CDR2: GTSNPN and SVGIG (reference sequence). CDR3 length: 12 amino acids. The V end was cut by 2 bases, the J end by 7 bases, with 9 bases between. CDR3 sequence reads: CAWSQAGNEQFF. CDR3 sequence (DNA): TGTGCCTGGAGTCAGGCCGGAAATGAGCAGTTCTTC.